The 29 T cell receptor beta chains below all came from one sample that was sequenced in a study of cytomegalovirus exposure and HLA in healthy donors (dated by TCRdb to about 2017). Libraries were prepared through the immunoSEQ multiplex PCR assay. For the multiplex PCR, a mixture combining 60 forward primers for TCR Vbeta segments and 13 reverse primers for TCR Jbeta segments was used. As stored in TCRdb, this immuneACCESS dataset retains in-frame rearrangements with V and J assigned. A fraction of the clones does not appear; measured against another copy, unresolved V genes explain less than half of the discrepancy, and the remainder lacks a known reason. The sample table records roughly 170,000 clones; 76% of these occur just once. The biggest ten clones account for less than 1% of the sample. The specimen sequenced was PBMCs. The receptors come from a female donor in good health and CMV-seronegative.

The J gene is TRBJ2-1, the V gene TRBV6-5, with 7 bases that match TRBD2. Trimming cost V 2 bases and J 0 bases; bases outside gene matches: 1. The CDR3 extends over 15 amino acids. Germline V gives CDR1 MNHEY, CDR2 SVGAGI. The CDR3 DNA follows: TGTGCCAGCAGTTACATAGCGGGCTCCTACAATGAGCAGTTCTTC. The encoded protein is CASSYIAGSYNEQFF.

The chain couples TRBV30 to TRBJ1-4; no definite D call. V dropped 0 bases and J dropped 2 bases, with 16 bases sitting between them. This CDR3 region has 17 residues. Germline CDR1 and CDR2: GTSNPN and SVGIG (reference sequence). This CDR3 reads CAWSVLEWYPTNEKLFF. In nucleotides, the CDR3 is TGTGCCTGGAGTGTATTGGAGTGGTACCCTACTAATGAAAAACTGTTTTTT.

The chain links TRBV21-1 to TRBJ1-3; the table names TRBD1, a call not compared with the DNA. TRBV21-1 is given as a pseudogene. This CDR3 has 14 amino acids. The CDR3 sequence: CASTRGREGNTIYF. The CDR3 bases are TGTGCCAGCACTAGGGGGCGAGAGGGAAACACCATATATTTT.

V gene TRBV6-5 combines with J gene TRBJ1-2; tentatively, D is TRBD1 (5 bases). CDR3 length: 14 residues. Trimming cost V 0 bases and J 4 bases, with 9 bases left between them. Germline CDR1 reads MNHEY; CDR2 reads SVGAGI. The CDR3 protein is CASSYSGGGYGYTF. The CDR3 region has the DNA TGTGCCAGCAGTTACTCGGGGGGAGGCTATGGCTACACCTTC.

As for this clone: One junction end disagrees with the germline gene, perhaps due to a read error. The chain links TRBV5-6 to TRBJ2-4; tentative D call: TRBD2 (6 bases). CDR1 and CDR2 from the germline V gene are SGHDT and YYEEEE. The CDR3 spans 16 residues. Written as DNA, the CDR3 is TGTGCCAGCAGCTTGGCTGGGATACTAGCCAAAAACAGTCAGTACTTC. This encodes CASSLAGILAKNSQYF.

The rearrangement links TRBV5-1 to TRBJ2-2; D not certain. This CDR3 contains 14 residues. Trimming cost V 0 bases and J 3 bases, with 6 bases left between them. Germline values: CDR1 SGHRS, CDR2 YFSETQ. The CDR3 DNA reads TGCGCCAGCAGCTTGGTGGCTGACACCGGGGAGCTGTTTTTT. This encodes CASSLVADTGELFF.

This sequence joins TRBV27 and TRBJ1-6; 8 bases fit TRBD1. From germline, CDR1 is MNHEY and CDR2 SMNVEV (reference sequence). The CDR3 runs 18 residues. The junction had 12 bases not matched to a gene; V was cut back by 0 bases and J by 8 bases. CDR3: CASSLSMFGQGAHSPLHF. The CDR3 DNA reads TGTGCCAGCAGTTTATCAATGTTCGGGCAGGGGGCGCATTCACCCCTCCACTTT.

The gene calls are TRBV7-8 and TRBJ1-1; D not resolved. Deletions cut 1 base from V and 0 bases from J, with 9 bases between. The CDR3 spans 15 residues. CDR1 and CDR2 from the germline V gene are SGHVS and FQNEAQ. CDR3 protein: CASSLGGRMNTEAFF. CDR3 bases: TGTGCCAGCAGCTTAGGTGGCAGGATGAACACTGAAGCTTTCTTT.

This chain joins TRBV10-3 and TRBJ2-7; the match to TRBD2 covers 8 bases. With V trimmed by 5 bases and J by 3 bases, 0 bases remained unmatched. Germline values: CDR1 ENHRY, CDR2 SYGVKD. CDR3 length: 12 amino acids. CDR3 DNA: TGTGCCATCAGTCGGGAGGGCTACGAGCAGTACTTC. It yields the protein CAISREGYEQYF.

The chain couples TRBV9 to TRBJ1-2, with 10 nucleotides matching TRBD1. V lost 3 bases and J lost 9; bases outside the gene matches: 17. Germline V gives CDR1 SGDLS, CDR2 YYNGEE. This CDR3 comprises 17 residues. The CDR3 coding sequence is TGTGCCAGCAGCGCCCCTTCGGGACAGGGGACCTGGTATTGCTACACCTTC. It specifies CASSAPSGQGTWYCYTF.

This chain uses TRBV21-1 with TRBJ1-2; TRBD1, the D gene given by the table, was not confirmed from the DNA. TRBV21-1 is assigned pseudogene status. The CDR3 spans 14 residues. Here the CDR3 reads CASSMLQGNYGYTF. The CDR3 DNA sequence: TGTGCCAGCAGCATGCTCCAGGGGAACTATGGCTACACCTTC.

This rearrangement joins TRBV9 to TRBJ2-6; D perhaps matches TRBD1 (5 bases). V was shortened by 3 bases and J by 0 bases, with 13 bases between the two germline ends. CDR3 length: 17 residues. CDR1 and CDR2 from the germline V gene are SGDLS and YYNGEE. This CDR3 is CASSGDAGISGANVLTF. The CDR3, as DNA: TGTGCCAGCAGCGGAGATGCAGGGATCTCTGGGGCCAACGTCCTGACTTTC.

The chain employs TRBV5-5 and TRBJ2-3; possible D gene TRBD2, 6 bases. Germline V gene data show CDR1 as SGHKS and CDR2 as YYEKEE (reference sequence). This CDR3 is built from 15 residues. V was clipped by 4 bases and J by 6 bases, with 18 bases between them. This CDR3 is CASSPLGGGMDTQYF. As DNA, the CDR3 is TGTGCCAGCAGCCCCTTGGGGGGTGGAATGGATACGCAGTATTTT.

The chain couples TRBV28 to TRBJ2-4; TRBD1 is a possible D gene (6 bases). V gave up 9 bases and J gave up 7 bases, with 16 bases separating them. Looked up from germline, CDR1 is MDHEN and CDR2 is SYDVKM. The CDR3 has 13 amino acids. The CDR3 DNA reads TGTGCCAGATTACAGGGCGAGGTCAACATTCAGTACTTC. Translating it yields CARLQGEVNIQYF.

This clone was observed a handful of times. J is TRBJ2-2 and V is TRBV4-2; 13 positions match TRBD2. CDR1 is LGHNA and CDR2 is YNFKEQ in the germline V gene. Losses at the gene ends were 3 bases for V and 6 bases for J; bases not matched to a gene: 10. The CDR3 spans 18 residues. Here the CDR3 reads CASSHPLAGGPSPGELFF. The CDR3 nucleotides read TGTGCCAGCAGCCACCCACTAGCGGGAGGGCCGAGTCCCGGGGAGCTGTTTTTT.

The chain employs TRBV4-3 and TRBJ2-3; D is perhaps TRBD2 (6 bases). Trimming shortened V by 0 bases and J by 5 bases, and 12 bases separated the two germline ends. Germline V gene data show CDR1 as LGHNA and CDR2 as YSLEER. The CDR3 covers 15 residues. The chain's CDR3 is CASSQERRAGDTQYF. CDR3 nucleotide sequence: TGCGCCAGCAGCCAAGAACGGAGGGCGGGAGATACGCAGTATTTT.

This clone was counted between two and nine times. In DNA form, the CDR3 reads TGCGCCAGCAGCCCTGCCGGGACGGGCGGGGATGGCTACACCTTC. Its translation is CASSPAGTGGDGYTF. The chain uses TRBV5-1 and TRBJ1-2; tentative D call: TRBD1 (5 bases). This CDR3 is built from 15 residues. Trimming shortened V by 4 bases and J by 6 bases, and 19 bases separated the two germline ends. CDR1 and CDR2 (germline): SGHRS, YFSETQ.

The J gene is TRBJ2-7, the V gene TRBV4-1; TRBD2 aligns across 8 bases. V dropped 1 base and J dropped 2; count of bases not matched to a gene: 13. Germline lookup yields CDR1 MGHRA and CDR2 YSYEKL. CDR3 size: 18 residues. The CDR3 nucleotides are TGCGCCAGCAGCCAAGGAACTCCCCTGGCGGGGGGCACCTACGAGCAGTACTTC. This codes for CASSQGTPLAGGTYEQYF.

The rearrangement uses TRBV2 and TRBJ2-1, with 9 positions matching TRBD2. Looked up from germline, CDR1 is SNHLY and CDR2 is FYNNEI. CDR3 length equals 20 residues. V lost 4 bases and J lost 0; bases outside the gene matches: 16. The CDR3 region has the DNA TGTGCCAGCAGTGGGTCAATGCGGGGGGGGACCATAAGCTCCTACAATGAGCAGTTCTTC. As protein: CASSGSMRGGTISSYNEQFF.

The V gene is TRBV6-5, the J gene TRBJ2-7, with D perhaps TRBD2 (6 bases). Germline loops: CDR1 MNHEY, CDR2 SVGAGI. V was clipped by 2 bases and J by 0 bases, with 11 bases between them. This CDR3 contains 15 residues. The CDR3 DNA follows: TGTGCCAGCAGTTACGGGAGGAGGGGCTCCTACGAGCAGTACTTC. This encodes CASSYGRRGSYEQYF.

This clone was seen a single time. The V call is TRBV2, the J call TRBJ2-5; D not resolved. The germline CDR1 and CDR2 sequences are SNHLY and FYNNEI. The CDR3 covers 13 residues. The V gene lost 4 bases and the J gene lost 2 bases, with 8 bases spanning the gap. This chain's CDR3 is CASSGAVQETQYF. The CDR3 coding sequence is TGTGCCAGCAGTGGTGCGGTTCAAGAGACCCAGTACTTC.

The CDR3 is CASSLLPGLRSYEQYF. DNA for the CDR3: TGTGCCAGCAGCTTACTGCCGGGACTTCGATCCTACGAGCAGTACTTC. This rearrangement joins TRBV5-8 to TRBJ2-7, with a tentative D call TRBD2 (6 bases). There are 16 residues in the CDR3. Trimming took off 2 bases at V and 1 base at J, with 16 bases between the two ends. Germline V gene lookup returns CDR1 SGHTS and CDR2 YDEGEE.

This CDR3 is CASSAGQGAEGKLFF. The CDR3 bases are TGTGCCAGCAGCGCGGGACAGGGGGCGGAAGGAAAACTGTTTTTT. This chain joins TRBV5-4 and TRBJ1-4, with 12 bases matching TRBD1. Germline CDR1 and CDR2: SGHNT and YYREEE (reference sequence). The CDR3 length is 15 residues. V was pared by 4 bases and J by 10 bases, with 8 bases of the junction left unmatched.

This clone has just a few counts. Here the CDR3 reads CAWRASGDTQYF. DNA for the CDR3: TGTGCCTGGAGGGCGTCGGGAGATACGCAGTATTTT. The V call is TRBV30, the J call TRBJ2-3; no reliable D call. The germline V gene encodes CDR1 GTSNPN and CDR2 SVGIG (reference sequence). Trimming stripped 3 bases from V and 5 bases from J, with 9 bases between. This CDR3 is 12 amino acids long. The entire variable domain, with the rest obtained from reference TRBV30 and TRBJ2-3, is as follows: SQTIHQWPATLVQPVGSPLSLECTVEGTSNPNLYWYRQAAGRGLQLLFYSVGIGQISSEVPQNLSASRPQDRQFILSSKKLLLSDSGFYLCAWRASGDTQYFGPGTRLTVL.

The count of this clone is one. DNA of the CDR3: TGTGCCAGCAGTTTACAAAGCGGGGCACGGGGAGGGACCCAGTACTTC. Protein: CASSLQSGARGGTQYF. The V and J genes are TRBV27 and TRBJ2-5; TRBD2 aligns across 7 bases. This CDR3 has 16 amino acids. The trim removed 2 bases at V and 7 bases at J, leaving 13 bases unmatched. Germline values: CDR1 MNHEY, CDR2 SMNVEV (reference sequence).

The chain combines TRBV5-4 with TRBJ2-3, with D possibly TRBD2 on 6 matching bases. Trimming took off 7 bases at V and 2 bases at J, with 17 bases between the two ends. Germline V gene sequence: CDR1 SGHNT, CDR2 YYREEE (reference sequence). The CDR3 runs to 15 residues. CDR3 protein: CASGLSSGVTDTQYF. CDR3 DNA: TGTGCCAGCGGGCTCTCTTCGGGGGTCACAGATACGCAGTATTTT. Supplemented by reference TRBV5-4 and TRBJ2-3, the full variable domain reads ETGVTQSPTHLIKTRGQQVTLRCSSQSGHNTVSWYQQALGQGPQFIFQYYREEENGRGNFPPRFSGLQFPNYSSELNVNALELDDSALYLCASGLSSGVTDTQYFGPGTRLTVL.

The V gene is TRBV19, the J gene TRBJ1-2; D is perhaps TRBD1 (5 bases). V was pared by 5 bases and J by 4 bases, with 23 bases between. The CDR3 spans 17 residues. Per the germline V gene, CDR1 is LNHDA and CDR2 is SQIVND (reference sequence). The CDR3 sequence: CASSSLHHRDSGYGYTF. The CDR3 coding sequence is TGTGCCAGTAGTTCCCTACATCACCGGGACTCGGGCTATGGCTACACCTTC.

In DNA form, the CDR3 reads TGTGCCAGCGAGGCTGGAGGGGAACCCCTCCACTTT. Protein sequence: CASEAGGEPLHF. The chain joins TRBV9 to TRBJ1-6, with D possibly TRBD1 on 5 matching bases. CDR3 size: 12 residues. Germline CDR1 and CDR2: SGDLS and YYNGEE. The V end lost 7 bases, the J end lost 12 bases, and 14 bases lay between the germline ends. Drawing the rest from reference TRBV9 and TRBJ1-6, the complete variable domain is DSGVTQTPKHLITATGQRVTLRCSPRSGDLSVYWYQQSLDQGLQFLIQYYNGEERAKGNILERFSAQQFPDLHSELNLSSLELGDSALYFCASEAGGEPLHFGNGTRLTVT.

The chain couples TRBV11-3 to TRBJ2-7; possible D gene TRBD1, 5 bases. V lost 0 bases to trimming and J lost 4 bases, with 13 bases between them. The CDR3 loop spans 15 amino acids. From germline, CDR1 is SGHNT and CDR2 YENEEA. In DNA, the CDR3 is TGTGCCAGCAGCTTAGAACCGGCAGGGCTTTACGAGCAGTACTTC. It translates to CASSLEPAGLYEQYF.